A selection of T cell receptor beta chains follows, all from one sample in a study of beta chain features in type 1 diabetes. The protocol was immunoSEQ multiplex PCR, while the TCRdb copy is restricted to in-frame clones and leaves out a portion. The sample has over 500,000 clones; 15% to 19% are singletons. The specimen sequenced was naive CD4+ T cells from blood. The receptors come from a young man in good health. CDR3s include the opening cysteine and the closing phenylalanine or tryptophan. A D gene is named only where the DNA matches it firmly. Rows may omit the clone size; those that give it use once, few, many or a size class.

J,D,size,V,CDR3,DNA
TRBJ1-1,NA,few,TRBV11-1,CASSQIVAPGAFF,TGTGCCAGCAGCCAAATCGTCGCACCGGGGGCTTTCTTT
TRBJ2-4,TRBD2,few,TRBV15,CATSRDRLAELYLAKNIQYF,TGTGCCACCAGCAGAGACCGACTAGCCGAACTTTACCTAGCCAAAAACATTCAGTACTTC
TRBJ1-3,NA,NA,TRBV28,CASSSGGSGNTIYF,TGTGCCAGCAGCTCTGGGGGCTCTGGAAACACCATATATTTT
TRBJ2-3,TRBD2,few,TRBV5-6,CASSLWGTSGRTDTQYF,TGTGCCAGCAGCTTGTGGGGGACTAGCGGTCGTACAGATACGCAGTATTTT
TRBJ1-1,NA,NA,TRBV29-1,CSAPGKGNTEAFF,TGCAGCGCTCCAGGAAAGGGCAACACTGAAGCTTTCTTT
TRBJ2-2,TRBD1,few,TRBV10-3,CAISLTDRDTGELFF,TGTGCCATCAGCCTTACCGACAGGGACACCGGGGAGCTGTTTTTT
TRBJ2-1,TRBD1,NA,TRBV4-3,CASSQAKSYRGPYNEQFF,TGCGCCAGCAGCCAAGCAAAGTCTTACAGGGGACCCTACAATGAGCAGTTCTTC
TRBJ2-1,NA,few,TRBV6-5,CASSYSRNNEQFF,TGTGCCAGCAGTTACTCGAGAAACAATGAGCAGTTCTTC
TRBJ1-2,TRBD1,few,TRBV7-2,CASSFGTGNGYTF,TGTGCCAGCAGCTTTGGGACAGGGAATGGCTACACCTTC
TRBJ2-1,NA,few,TRBV7-3,CASSPRFSAGSNEQFF,TGTGCCAGCAGCCCCAGGTTCTCGGCGGGGAGCAATGAGCAGTTCTTC
TRBJ1-5,TRBD1,NA,TRBV7-2,CASSQTGYPGQPQHF,TGTGCCAGCAGCCAGACAGGGTACCCGGGTCAGCCCCAGCATTTT
TRBJ2-5,NA,few,TRBV18,CASSPRQGGFETQYF,TGTGCCAGCTCACCACGACAGGGAGGGTTTGAGACCCAGTACTTC
TRBJ1-1,NA,few,TRBV7-9,CASSFATRDTEAFF,TGTGCCAGCAGCTTCGCGACTCGTGACACTGAAGCTTTCTTT
TRBJ2-5,NA,NA,TRBV7-9,CASSSAGTLVKTQYF,TGTGCCAGCAGCTCAGCCGGGACCCTGGTTAAGACCCAGTACTTC
TRBJ2-1,NA,NA,TRBV5-1,CASSLAQSYNEQFF,TGCGCCAGCAGCTTGGCGCAATCCTACAATGAGCAGTTCTTC
TRBJ1-1,TRBD1,few,TRBV7-3,CASSLTGLGTEAFF,TGTGCCAGCAGCTTGACAGGGTTGGGGACTGAAGCTTTCTTT
TRBJ1-2,TRBD1,NA,TRBV4-1,CASSQDNRWVWDRGNYGYTF,TGCGCCAGCAGCCAAGACAACCGATGGGTTTGGGACAGGGGGAACTATGGCTACACCTTC
TRBJ2-3,TRBD2,few,TRBV10-3,CAIRPGLAGPRTDTQYF,TGTGCCATCAGACCGGGACTAGCGGGCCCTCGAACAGATACGCAGTATTTT
TRBJ2-7,NA,few,TRBV6-6,CASSYSKGSYEQYF,TGTGCCAGCAGTTACTCGAAGGGATCCTACGAGCAGTACTTC
TRBJ2-1,NA,NA,TRBV7-3,CASTDLAYNEQFF,TGTGCCAGCACCGATCTAGCCTACAATGAGCAGTTCTTC
TRBJ2-1,TRBD1,few,TRBV7-3,CASSPDRGYNEQFF,TGTGCCAGCAGCCCAGACAGGGGATACAATGAGCAGTTCTTC
TRBJ2-3,TRBD1,NA,TRBV27,CASSFSIRDRGPTDTQYF,TGTGCCAGCAGTTTCAGTATCCGGGACAGGGGGCCCACAGATACGCAGTATTTT
TRBJ1-2,TRBD1,few,TRBV27,CASSRQGGNYGYTF,TGTGCCAGCAGCAGACAGGGGGGGAACTATGGCTACACCTTC
TRBJ1-6,NA,many,TRBV14,CASSQGPGLISPLHF,TGTGCCAGCAGCCAAGGACCGGGGCTAATCTCACCCCTCCACTTT
TRBJ2-4,NA,NA,TRBV19,CASSTLLMTPEESHIQYF,TGTGCCAGTAGTACCCTCCTTATGACCCCAGAGGAGAGTCACATTCAGTACTTC
TRBJ1-1,TRBD1,few,TRBV7-2,CASRIGTGNTEAFF,TGTGCCAGCAGGATTGGGACAGGGAACACTGAAGCTTTCTTT
TRBJ1-1,TRBD1,NA,TRBV28,CASSIQGRYTEAFF,TGTGCCAGCAGCATACAGGGGCGGTACACTGAAGCTTTCTTT
TRBJ2-3,TRBD2,few,TRBV10-3,CAISPSGGTVSSTDTQYF,TGTGCCATCAGTCCTAGCGGGGGGACCGTGTCTAGCACAGATACGCAGTATTTT
TRBJ2-3,TRBD2,few,TRBV7-2,CASWGGRWSTDTQYF,TGTGCCAGCTGGGGCGGGAGGTGGAGCACAGATACGCAGTATTTT
TRBJ2-3,TRBD2,few,TRBV6-6,CASRIAGRDTQYF,TGTGCCAGCAGAATAGCGGGAAGAGATACGCAGTATTTT
TRBJ1-2,TRBD1,NA,TRBV5-6,CASSSDRSPTNYGYTF,TGTGCCAGCAGCTCGGACAGGAGCCCCACAAACTATGGCTACACCTTC
TRBJ2-7,TRBD1,few,TRBV27,CASSSHSGTGIYEQYF,TGTGCCAGCAGTTCGCATTCCGGGACAGGAATATACGAGCAGTACTTC
TRBJ2-1,TRBD2,few,TRBV5-1,CASRRGITSGSWNEQFF,TGCGCCAGCAGGCGCGGAATCACTAGCGGGAGTTGGAATGAGCAGTTCTTC
TRBJ2-7,TRBD1,NA,TRBV18,CASSPPNRDRSYEQYF,TGTGCCAGCTCACCTCCTAACCGGGACAGATCTTACGAGCAGTACTTC
TRBJ2-7,TRBD2,few,TRBV4-3,CASSRSGRTSYEQYF,TGCGCCAGCAGCCGCTCTGGACGGACTAGCTACGAGCAGTACTTC
TRBJ1-1,TRBD1,few,TRBV7-9,CASSLIGQGRIEAFF,TGTGCCAGCAGCTTAATAGGACAGGGGCGGATTGAAGCTTTCTTT
TRBJ2-6,TRBD2,NA,TRBV19,CASSPRLAGVSGANVLTF,TGTGCCAGTAGTCCAAGACTAGCGGGAGTATCTGGGGCCAACGTCCTGACTTTC
TRBJ2-5,NA,NA,TRBV11-3,CASSLGGISRETQYF,TGTGCCAGCAGCTTAGGTGGAATTAGCAGGGAGACCCAGTACTTC
TRBJ2-3,TRBD2,NA,TRBV7-2,CASSLMAGGHSDTQYF,TGTGCCAGCAGCTTAATGGCGGGAGGTCATTCAGATACGCAGTATTTT
TRBJ1-2,NA,few,TRBV25-1,CASSEYRVGGYTF,TGTGCCAGCAGTGAATATCGAGTAGGTGGCTACACCTTC
TRBJ2-1,TRBD2,NA,TRBV9,CASSVVGTSGYNEQFF,TGTGCCAGCAGCGTAGTCGGGACTAGCGGATACAATGAGCAGTTCTTC